The 8 T cell receptor beta chains in this list originate from one sample, sequenced in a study of blood T cell repertoires in COVID-19. Sequencing used immunoSEQ multiplex PCR; TCRdb keeps in-frame clones, though not all of them. The sample shows about 200,000 clones, approximately 87% of them seen only once. The sequencing sample was made of peripheral blood. The receptors derive from a woman in her 70s with acute or convalescent COVID-19.

V and J are TRBV7-9 and TRBJ1-3; D is ambiguous. Germline CDR1 is SEHNR and CDR2 is FQNEAQ (reference sequence). CDR3 length: 14 residues. V shed 4 bases and J shed 0 bases, with 7 bases lying between them. The CDR3 DNA reads TGTGCCAGCAGCTCCCCGGGCTCTGGAAACACCATATATTTT. Amino acids: CASSSPGSGNTIYF.

The V and J genes are TRBV6-5 and TRBJ1-6, with no clear D. The CDR3 is 13 residues long. The germline V gene has CDR1 MNHEY and CDR2 SVGAGI. V lost 5 bases, J lost 7 bases, and 9 bases lay in between. The CDR3 DNA reads as TGTGCCAGCAGTCCCAGCGTCAATTCACCCCTCCACTTT. This gives the protein CASSPSVNSPLHF.

The chain links TRBV6-6 to TRBJ1-1, with a weak D call TRBD1 (6 bases). The CDR3 totals 14 residues. Looked up from germline, CDR1 is MNHNY and CDR2 is SVGAGI (reference sequence). Deletions cut 7 bases from V and 0 bases from J, with 12 bases between. The DNA of the CDR3 is TGTGCCAGCACCTTTTCAGGGGTGAACACTGAAGCTTTCTTT. It translates to CASTFSGVNTEAFF.

Only one count was recorded for this clone. The chain is built from TRBV24-1 and TRBJ2-3, with D possibly matching TRBD2 (6 bases). Germline V CDR1 and CDR2: KGHDR, SFDVKD. The V end was cut by 4 bases, the J end by 5 bases, with 15 bases between. The CDR3 contains 15 residues. As DNA, the CDR3 is TGTGCCACCAGTGACTCGGGGACTCCGGTAGATACGCAGTATTTT. Protein product: CATSDSGTPVDTQYF.

This sequence joins TRBV10-3 and TRBJ1-4; a possible D gene is TRBD1 (6 bases). Deletions cut 10 bases from V and 8 bases from J, with 20 bases between. Germline-derived CDR1 and CDR2 are ENHRY and SYGVKD. This CDR3 has 14 residues. CDR3 DNA: TGTGCCACCGCCGCAGACAGGATGAAGGAAAAACTGTTTTTT. Protein sequence: CATAADRMKEKLFF.

The chain links TRBV18 to TRBJ2-5; no reliable D call. CDR1 is KGHSH, CDR2 LQKENI, per germline. This CDR3 contains 13 residues. V lost 3 bases to trimming and J lost 2 bases, with 7 bases between them. The CDR3 protein is CASSPIMQETQYF. CDR3 nucleotides: TGTGCCAGCTCACCTATAATGCAAGAGACCCAGTACTTC.

The chain recombines TRBV4-1 with TRBJ1-5; 7 positions match TRBD1. The CDR3 is made up of 22 amino acids. The V segment lost 1 base and the J segment 2 bases; nucleotides outside the gene matches: 23. The germline gives CDR1 MGHRA, CDR2 YSYEKL. CDR3 sequence reads: CASSQAFHGQAARGVGNQPQHF. The CDR3 DNA reads as TGCGCCAGCAGCCAAGCTTTCCATGGACAGGCAGCAAGGGGAGTGGGCAATCAGCCCCAGCATTTT.

This chain joins TRBV6-4 and TRBJ2-3; 10 bases align to TRBD2. Germline CDR1 reads MRHNA; CDR2 reads SNTAGT. This CDR3 contains 16 residues. V lost 6 bases and J lost 5; bases outside the gene matches: 11. This CDR3 reads CASSVQAGGPIDTQYF. CDR3 DNA sequence: TGTGCCAGCAGCGTACAAGCGGGGGGGCCAATAGATACGCAGTATTTT.